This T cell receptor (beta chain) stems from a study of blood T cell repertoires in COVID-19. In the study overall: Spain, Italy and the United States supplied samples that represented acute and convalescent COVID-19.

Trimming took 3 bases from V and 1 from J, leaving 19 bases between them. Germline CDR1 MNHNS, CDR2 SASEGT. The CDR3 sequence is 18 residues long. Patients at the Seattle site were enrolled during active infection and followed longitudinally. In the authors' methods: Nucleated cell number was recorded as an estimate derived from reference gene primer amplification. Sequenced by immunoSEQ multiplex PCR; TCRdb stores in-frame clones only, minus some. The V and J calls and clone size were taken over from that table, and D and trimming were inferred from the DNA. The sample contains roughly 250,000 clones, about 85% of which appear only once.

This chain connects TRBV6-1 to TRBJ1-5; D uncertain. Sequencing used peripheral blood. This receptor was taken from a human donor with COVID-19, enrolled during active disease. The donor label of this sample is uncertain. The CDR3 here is CASSEKTVAGGSNQPQHF. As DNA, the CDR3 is TGTGCCAGCAGTGAGAAAACAGTTGCCGGAGGCAGCAATCAGCCCCAGCATTTT.